This TCR beta chain was sequenced in a study of blood T cell repertoires in COVID-19. The assay was immunoSEQ multiplex PCR, and TCRdb's table has in-frame clones only and misses some. The data hold fewer than 60,000 clones, with roughly nine tenths observed a single time. The TCR was taken from a human donor in a cohort sampled during active COVID-19. The sequenced material came from peripheral blood.

The chain's CDR3 is CASSYLTTSGSSYEQYF. CDR3 sequence (DNA): TGTGCCAGCAGTTACCTTACTACTAGCGGGAGCTCCTACGAGCAGTACTTC. V gene TRBV6-2 or TRBV6-3 combines with J gene TRBJ2-7; 11 nucleotides agree with TRBD2. The CDR3 has 17 amino acids. With V trimmed by 2 bases and J by 0 bases, 6 bases remained unmatched. CDR1 and CDR2 from the germline V gene are MNHEY and SVGEGT.